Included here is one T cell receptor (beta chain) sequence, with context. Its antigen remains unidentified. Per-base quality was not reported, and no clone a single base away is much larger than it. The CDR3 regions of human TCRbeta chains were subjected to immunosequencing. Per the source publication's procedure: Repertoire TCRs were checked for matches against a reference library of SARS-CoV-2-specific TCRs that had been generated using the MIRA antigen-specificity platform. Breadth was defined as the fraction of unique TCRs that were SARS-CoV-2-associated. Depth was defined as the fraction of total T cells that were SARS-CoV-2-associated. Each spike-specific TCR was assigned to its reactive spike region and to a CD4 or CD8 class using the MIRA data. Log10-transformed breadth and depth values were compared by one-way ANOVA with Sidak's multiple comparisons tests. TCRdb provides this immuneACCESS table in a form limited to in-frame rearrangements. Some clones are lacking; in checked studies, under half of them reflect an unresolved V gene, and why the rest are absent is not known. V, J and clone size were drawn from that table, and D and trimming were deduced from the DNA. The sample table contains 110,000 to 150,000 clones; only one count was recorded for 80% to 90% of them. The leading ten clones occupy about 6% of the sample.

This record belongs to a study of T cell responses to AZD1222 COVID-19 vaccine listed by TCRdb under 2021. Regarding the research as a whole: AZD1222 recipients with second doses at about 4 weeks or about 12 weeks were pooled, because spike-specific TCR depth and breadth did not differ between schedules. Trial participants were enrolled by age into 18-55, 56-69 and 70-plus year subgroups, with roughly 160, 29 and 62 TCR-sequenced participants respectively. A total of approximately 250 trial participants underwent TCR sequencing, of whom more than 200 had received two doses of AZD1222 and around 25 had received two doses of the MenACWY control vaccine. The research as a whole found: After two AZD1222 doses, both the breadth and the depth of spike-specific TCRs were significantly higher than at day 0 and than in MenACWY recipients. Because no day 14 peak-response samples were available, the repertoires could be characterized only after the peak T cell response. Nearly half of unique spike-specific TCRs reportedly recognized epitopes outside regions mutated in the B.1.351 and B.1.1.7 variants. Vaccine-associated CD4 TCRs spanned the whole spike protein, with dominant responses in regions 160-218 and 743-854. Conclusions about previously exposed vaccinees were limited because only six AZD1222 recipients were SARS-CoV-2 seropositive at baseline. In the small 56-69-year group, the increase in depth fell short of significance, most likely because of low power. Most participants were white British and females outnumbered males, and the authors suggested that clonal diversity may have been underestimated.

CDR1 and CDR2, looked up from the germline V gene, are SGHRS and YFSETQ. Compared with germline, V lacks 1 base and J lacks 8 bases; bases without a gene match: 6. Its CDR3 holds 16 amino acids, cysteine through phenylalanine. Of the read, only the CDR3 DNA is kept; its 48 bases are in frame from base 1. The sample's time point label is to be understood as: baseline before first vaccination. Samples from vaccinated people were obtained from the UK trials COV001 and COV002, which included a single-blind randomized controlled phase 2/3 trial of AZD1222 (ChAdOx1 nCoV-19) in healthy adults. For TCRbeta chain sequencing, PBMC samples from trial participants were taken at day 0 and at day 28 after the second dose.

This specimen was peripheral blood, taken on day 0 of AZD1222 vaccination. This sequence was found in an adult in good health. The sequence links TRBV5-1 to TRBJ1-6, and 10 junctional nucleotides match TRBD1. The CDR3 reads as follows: CASSLSTGTGDSPLHF. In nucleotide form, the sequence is TGCGCCAGCAGCTTGTCGACCGGGACAGGGGATTCACCCCTCCACTTT.